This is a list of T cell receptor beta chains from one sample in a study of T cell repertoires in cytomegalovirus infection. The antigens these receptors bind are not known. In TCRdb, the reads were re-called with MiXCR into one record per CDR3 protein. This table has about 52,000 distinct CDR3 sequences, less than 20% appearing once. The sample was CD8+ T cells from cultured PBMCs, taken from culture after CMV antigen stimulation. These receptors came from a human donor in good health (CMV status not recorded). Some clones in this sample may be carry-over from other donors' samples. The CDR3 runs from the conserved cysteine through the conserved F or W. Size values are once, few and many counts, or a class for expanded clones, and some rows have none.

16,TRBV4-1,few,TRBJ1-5,CASSQGTVSISQPQHF
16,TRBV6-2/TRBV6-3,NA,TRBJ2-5,CASSAAQAGDQETQYF
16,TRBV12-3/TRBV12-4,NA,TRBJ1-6,CASSSSGVTYNSPLHF
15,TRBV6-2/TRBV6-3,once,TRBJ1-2,CASSYLLGINYGYTF
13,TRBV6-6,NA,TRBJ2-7,CASNQPQGYEQYF
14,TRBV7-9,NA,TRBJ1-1,CASSLEALNTEAFF
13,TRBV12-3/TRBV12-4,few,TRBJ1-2,CASSFAGTYGYTF
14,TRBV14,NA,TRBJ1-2,CASSQGGFRWGYTF
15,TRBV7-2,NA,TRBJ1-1,CASSVEQGTYTEAFF
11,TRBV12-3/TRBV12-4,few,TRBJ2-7,CASSLGGEQYF
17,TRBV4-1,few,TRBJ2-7,CASSQDLWGQGFYEQYF
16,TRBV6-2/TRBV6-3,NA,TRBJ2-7,CASSYVRDRVTDEQYF
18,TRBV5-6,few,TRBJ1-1,CASSSTIRRGSANTEAFF
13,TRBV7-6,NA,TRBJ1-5,CANSRVLNQPQHF
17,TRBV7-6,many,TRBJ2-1,CASSLAPGQGVGAEQFF
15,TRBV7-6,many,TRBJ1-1,CASSLVEGGIPEAFF
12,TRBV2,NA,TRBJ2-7,CASSVRTYEQYF
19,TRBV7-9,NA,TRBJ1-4,CASSSLTGTVDATNEKLFF
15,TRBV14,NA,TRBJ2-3,CASSQLTGVTDTQYF
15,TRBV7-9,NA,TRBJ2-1,CASIGTSGGIYEQFF
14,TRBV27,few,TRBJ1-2,CASRTGSSNYGYTF
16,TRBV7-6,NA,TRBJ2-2,CASSSPGQGRIEELFF
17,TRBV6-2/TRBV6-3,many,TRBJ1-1,CASSQYGLGTANTEAFF
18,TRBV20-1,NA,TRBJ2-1,CSAHGGYSGGASYNEQFF
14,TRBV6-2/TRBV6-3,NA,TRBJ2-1,CASSYSRGYNEQFF
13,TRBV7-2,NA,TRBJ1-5,CASSLMNNQPQHF
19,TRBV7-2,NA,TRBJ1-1,CASSLFMSGQGSRWTEAFF
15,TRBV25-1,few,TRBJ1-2,CASSELGQGSGGYTF
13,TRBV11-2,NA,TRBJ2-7,CASSYTLSYEQYF
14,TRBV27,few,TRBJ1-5,CASSSDRGGEAQHF
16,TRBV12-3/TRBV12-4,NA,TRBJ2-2,CASSLGARSNTGELFF
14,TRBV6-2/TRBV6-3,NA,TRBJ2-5,CASSSTGIWETQYF
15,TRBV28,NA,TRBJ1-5,CASSSRDRGDQPQHF
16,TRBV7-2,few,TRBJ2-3,CASSTQGVVREDTQYF
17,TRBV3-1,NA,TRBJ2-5,CASSQDLEVLESETQYF
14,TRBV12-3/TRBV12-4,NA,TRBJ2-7,CASSAYGLSYEQYF
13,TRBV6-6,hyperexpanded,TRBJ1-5,CASSAVTWEPQHF
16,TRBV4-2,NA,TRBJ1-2,CASSQDPGRFDYGYTF
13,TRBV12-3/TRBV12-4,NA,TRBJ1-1,CASSAGTYTEAFF
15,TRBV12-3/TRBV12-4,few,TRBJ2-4,CASSLDRGAKNIQYF
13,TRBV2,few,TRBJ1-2,CASSEGHGYGYTF
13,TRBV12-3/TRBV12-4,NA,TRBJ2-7,CASSFQGVYEQYF
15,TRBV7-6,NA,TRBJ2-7,CASSLSPGATYEQYF
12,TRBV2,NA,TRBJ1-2,CASNRGNYGYTF
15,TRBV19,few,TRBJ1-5,CASSRSGDGNQPQHF
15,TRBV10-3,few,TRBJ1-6,CAISEEGRAPSPLHF
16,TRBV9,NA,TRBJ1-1,CASSVEPQSKNTEAFF
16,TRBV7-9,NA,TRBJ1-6,CASSETGNAYNSPLHF